This T cell receptor beta chain was sequenced for a study of cytomegalovirus exposure and HLA in healthy donors. With 3 bases removed from V and 5 bases from J, the gap between germline ends came to 13 bases. Germline CDR1 is MDHEN and CDR2 is SYDVKM. The CDR3 sequence is 14 residues long. Remarks on this clone: Its antigen is currently unknown.

Regarding the study as a whole: The study found most TCR sequences rare, yet found some public TCRs in many donors. In vitro testing confirmed three CMV-associated chains as specific for CMV antigens. There were over 150 TCR beta chains listed as cytomegalovirus-associated.

The study drew the donors from its approximately 110-subject validation cohort, separate from the roughly 670-subject first cohort. Here immunoSEQ multiplex PCR was the method, and the copy in TCRdb shows in-frame clones only, minus some. Of about 56,000 clones in the sample, over 85% were seen once. The rearrangement joins TRBV28 to TRBJ2-5; weak D call: TRBD1 (5 bases). This TCR was sampled from a man aged 18 to 30 in good health and CMV-seronegative. The sample consisted of PBMCs. CDR3 sequence: CASSLLGVRETQYF. The CDR3 nucleotides are TGTGCCAGCAGTTTGTTAGGGGTAAGGGAGACCCAGTACTTC.